The T cell receptor beta chain under discussion was sequenced for a study of CD8 T cells in ankylosing spondylitis (dated by TCRdb to the late 2010s). Looking at the study overall: The study profiled T cell receptor beta repertoires in healthy donors and ankylosing spondylitis patients to find disease-linked TCR variants. In total, the full study cohort was made up of 85 to 140 healthy donors and some 26 ankylosing spondylitis patients. Peripheral blood samples were taken, and synovial fluid was additionally collected from ankylosing spondylitis patients.

Points the paper makes about the study in general: Blood from ankylosing spondylitis patients appeared to be characterized by a TCR beta motif composed of about eight highly homologous amino acid variants. According to the report, matched synovial fluid samples from ankylosing spondylitis patients were significantly enriched for the disease-linked clones. In peripheral blood, the disease-linked clones were found at relatively low frequencies and had a CD8+ phenotype. Some motif variants had previously been reported in the synovial fluid and blood of reactive arthritis patients, which suggests shared mechanisms of disease initiation.

This clonotype has at least ten counts. The target of this receptor is not known. Per-nucleotide qualities are absent, and no much larger clonotype sits a single base away. There are 13 amino acids in the CDR3, from cysteine to phenylalanine inclusive. The only DNA kept is the CDR3, 39 bases in frame from the first base. CDR1 and CDR2 are read off the germline V gene as SGHRS and YFSETQ. V is clipped by 4 bases and J by 4 bases, and the sequence between their germline boundaries is 9 bases long. The reads were generated on an Illumina HiSeq 2500. TCR beta libraries were prepared by quantitative 5'-RACE with molecular barcodes. Turning to the authors' computational methods: To identify disease-linked TCR variants, a new computational method was used, one built on a probabilistic model of VDJ rearrangement. The raw public reads went through TCRdb reprocessing: fastp at Q25, MiXCR clone calling, in-frame beta chains kept. Every distinct CDR3 protein forms one entry, paired with its most common genes and DNA. The V and J calls follow TCRdb's processing rather than the paper's. This sample holds a few hundred thousand distinct CDR3 sequences; 15% to 20% were observed only once. The top ten clonotypes cover 1% of the sample.

Here the chain combines TRBV5-1 and TRBJ1-5; TRBD1 is perhaps the D gene, given 5 matching bases. The specimen was blood, either unsorted or a sorted T cell fraction (not recorded which). The sequence was obtained from a male donor with ankylosing spondylitis. The nucleotides read TGCGCCAGCAGCGTAAGGGGTAATCAGCCCCAGCATTTT. Translated, this gives CASSVRGNQPQHF.